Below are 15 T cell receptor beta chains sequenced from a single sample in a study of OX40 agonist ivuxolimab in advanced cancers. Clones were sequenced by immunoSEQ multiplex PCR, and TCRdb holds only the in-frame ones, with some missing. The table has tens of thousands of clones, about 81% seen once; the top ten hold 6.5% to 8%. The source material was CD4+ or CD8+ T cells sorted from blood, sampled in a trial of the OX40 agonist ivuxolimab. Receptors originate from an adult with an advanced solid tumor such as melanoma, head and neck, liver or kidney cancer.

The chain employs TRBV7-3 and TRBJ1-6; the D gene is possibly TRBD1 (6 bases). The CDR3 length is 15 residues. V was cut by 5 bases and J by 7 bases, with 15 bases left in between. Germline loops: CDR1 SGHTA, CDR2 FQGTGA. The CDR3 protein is CASSLAGRGNSPLHF. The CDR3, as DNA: TGTGCCAGCAGCCTCGCGGGGAGGGGGAATTCACCCCTCCACTTT.

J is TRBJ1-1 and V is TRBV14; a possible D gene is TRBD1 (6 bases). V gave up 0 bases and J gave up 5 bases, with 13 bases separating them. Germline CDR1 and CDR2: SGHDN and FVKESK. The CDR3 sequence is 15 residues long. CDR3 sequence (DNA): TGTGCCAGCAGCCAAGATAGGGGGGGGTGGACTGAAGCTTTCTTT. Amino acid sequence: CASSQDRGGWTEAFF.

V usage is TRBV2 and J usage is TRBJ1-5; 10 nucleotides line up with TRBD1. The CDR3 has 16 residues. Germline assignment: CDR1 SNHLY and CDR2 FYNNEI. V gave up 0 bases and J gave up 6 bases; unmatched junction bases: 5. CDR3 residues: CASSEAPGQGRQPQHF. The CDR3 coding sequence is TGTGCCAGCAGTGAAGCGCCGGGACAGGGGCGTCAGCCCCAGCATTTT.

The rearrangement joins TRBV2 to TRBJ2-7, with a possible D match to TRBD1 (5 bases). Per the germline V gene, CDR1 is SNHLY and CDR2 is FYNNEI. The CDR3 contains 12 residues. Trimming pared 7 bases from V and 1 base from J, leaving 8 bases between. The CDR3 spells CASKQVSYEQYF. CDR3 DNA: TGTGCCAGCAAACAGGTTTCCTACGAGCAGTACTTC.

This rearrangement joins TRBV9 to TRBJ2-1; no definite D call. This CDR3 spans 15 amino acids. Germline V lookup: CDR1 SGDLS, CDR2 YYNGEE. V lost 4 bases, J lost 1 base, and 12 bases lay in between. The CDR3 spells CASSLSVGSYNEQFF. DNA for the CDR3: TGTGCCAGCAGCCTGAGCGTTGGGTCCTACAATGAGCAGTTCTTC.

CDR3 amino acids: CASSRGTGTDQSLHF. The CDR3 region has the DNA TGTGCCAGCTCCCGTGGGACAGGGACGGATCAGTCCCTCCACTTT. The J gene is TRBJ1-6, the V gene TRBV18, with 9 positions matching TRBD1. In germline, CDR1 is KGHSH, CDR2 LQKENI. The CDR3 length is 15 residues. Germline trimming cut 6 bases from V and 14 bases from J; bases unmatched to any gene: 14.

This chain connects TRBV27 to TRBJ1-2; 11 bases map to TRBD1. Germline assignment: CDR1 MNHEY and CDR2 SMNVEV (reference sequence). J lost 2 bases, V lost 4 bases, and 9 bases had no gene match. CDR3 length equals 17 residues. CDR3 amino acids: CASSYFGTGGKNYGYTF. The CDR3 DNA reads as TGTGCCAGCAGTTACTTTGGGACAGGGGGAAAAAACTATGGCTACACCTTC.

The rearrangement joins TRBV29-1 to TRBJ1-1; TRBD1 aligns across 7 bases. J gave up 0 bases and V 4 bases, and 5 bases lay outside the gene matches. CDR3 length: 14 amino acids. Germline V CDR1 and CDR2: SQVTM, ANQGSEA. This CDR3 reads CSVGDRNLNTEAFF. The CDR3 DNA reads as TGCAGCGTTGGGGACAGAAACTTGAACACTGAAGCTTTCTTT.

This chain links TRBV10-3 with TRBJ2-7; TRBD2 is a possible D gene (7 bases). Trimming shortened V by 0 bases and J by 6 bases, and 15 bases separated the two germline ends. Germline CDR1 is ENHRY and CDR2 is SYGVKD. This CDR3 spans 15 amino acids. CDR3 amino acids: CAISESPAGAGEQYF. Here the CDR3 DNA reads TGTGCCATCAGTGAGTCCCCCGCGGGGGCGGGCGAGCAGTACTTC.

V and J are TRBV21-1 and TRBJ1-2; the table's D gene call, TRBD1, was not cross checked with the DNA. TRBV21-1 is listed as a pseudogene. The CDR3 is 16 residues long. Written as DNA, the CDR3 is TGTGCCAGCAGCAAAGGTTTAACAGGTATTCTCTATGGCTACACCTTC. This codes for CASSKGLTGILYGYTF.

The CDR3 sequence is CASSEHRMGGTYEKLFF. CDR3 nucleotide sequence: TGCGCCAGCAGTGAGCACAGGATGGGGGGGACTTATGAAAAACTGTTTTTT. The chain employs TRBV10-2 and TRBJ1-4; the D gene is possibly TRBD1 (5 bases). The ends were cut back, 2 bases at V and 6 bases at J, with 19 bases in the middle. Looked up from germline, CDR1 is WSHSY and CDR2 is SAAADI. This CDR3 is built from 17 residues.

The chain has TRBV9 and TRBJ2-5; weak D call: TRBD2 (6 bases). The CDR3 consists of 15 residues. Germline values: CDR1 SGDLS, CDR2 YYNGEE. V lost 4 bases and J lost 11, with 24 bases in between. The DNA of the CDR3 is TGTGCCAGCAGCCCGCGCGGGGATTCCATTGACGGGCAGTACTTC. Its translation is CASSPRGDSIDGQYF.

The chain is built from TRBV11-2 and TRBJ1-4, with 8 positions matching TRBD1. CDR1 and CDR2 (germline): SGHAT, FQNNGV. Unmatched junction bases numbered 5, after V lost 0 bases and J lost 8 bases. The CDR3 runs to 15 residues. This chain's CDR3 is CASSLEPGGGEKLFF. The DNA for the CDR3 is TGTGCCAGCAGCTTAGAGCCAGGGGGCGGCGAAAAACTGTTTTTT.

CDR3 sequence (DNA): TGTGCCAGCAGCCCCAATAGCGGGGGGGCTACCGGGGAGCTGTTTTTT. Amino acid sequence: CASSPNSGGATGELFF. The rearrangement uses TRBV9 and TRBJ2-2; 11 nucleotides line up with TRBD2. Germline CDR1 reads SGDLS; CDR2 reads YYNGEE. With V trimmed by 4 bases and J by 5 bases, 7 bases remained unmatched. The CDR3 contains 16 residues.

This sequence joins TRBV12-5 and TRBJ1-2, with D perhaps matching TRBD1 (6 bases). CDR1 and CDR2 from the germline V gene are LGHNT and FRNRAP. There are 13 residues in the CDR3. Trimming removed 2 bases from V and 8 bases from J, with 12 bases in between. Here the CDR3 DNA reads TGTGCTAGTGGTTTGTGGGGGGCTCGGGGCTACACCTTC. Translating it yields CASGLWGARGYTF.